This T cell receptor (beta chain) was captured by sequencing in a study of beta chain features in type 1 diabetes (dated by TCRdb to about 2018). About the full investigation: No differences in mean age, gender distribution, total cell number or subset yield were found between patients and healthy donors. A total of 107,917,701 sorted cells were examined across all samples, and a strong correlation was observed between cell number per subset and RNA yield. Regulatory and stem cell-like memory subsets were isolated from only 8 patients and about 8 healthy donors, whereas naive and central memory subsets came from all 30 or so donors. The study compared the TCRB repertoires of sorted circulating CD4+ T cell subsets in recently diagnosed type 1 diabetes patients with those in matched healthy donors. Paper-wide results and their limitations: Only small numbers of individuals were included in the HLA sub-analyses, which left unresolved whether HLA type had any influence on TCRB rearrangement. At VDJ recombination sites, patients with type 1 diabetes made fewer insertions and deleted more nucleotides, a pattern implying thymic rearrangement abnormalities. Shorter templates might be favored by PCR, yet because patient and control samples were amplified and corrected together, any such skew would affect both groups equally. Because cDNA rather than genomic DNA was sequenced, highly expressing activated cells could have been over-represented, although no difference in activation and CD3 levels was found between groups. The naive, central memory and regulatory TCRB repertoires appeared to resemble one another more closely among patients than among healthy donors. A moderate but significant shortening of TCRB CDR3 length was observed in type 1 diabetes patients in all four CD4+ subsets.

All of the isolated RNA was reverse transcribed with the High Capacity cDNA Reverse Transcription Kit, so expressed TCRB transcripts were sequenced. Deep immunoSEQ sequencing was applied to naive, central memory and regulatory T cell samples, giving an average of roughly 3.5 million total reads per sample. After sorted cells were lysed in RLT buffer, RNA was extracted with DNase-treated RNeasy Micro or Mini kits, with the choice depending on cell number. To prevent cross-contamination, every cell subset was processed on its own, while patient and healthy donor samples were processed together. The immunoSEQ multiplex PCR was used to amplify TCRB sequences from cDNA, generating 87-bp fragments that spanned the CDR3 region. The amplicons were sequenced using the Illumina HiSeq platform. In the paper's pipeline: PCR bias was corrected computationally using synthetic template baselines, and reads within Hamming distance 2 were collapsed, with unmergeable singletons discarded. Reads were aligned against IMGT so that V, D and J genes, CDR3 length and insertions or deletions at six rearrangement sites could be assigned. Within each subset, clonotype counts were normalized to sorted cell number, and only after that were true diversity and Gini coefficients computed with the tcR R package. Repertoire sharing was quantified using the overlap coefficient calculated on TCRB nucleotide sequences. As a proxy for the pre-selection repertoire, out-of-frame TCRB sequences from naive cells were analyzed. Held by TCRdb, this immuneACCESS table contains in-frame sequences only and omits some clones. Under half of the omission traces to an unresolved V gene where checked; the cause of the rest is unknown. V and J calls and clone size are copied from that table; D and trimming were computed from the DNA. The sample table contains hundreds of thousands of clones; only one count was recorded for around 12% of them. Approximately 0.015% of the sample goes to the ten largest clones.

Each donor gave one peripheral blood draw, about 110 mL on average, collected into heparinised tubes. Naive, central memory, regulatory and stem cell-like memory CD4+ T cells were sorted on a BD FACSAria II using a panel including CD45RO, CCR7, CD25, CD127, CD95 and CD27. A purity above 98% was achieved for all sorted populations. PBMCs were isolated right away by Lymphoprep density gradient centrifugation and were stained directly, without culture. So that batch effects would be minimized, each experiment stained and sorted samples in pairs, pairing one healthy donor with one patient. Spanning cysteine to phenylalanine, the CDR3 consists of 14 amino acids. Only the CDR3 DNA is retained, 42 bases long and in frame from the first base. From the germline V gene, CDR1 is SGDLS and CDR2 is YYNGEE. V loses 4 bases at its end and J loses 11 bases; junction bases beyond the gene matches: 14. A note on this clone: The antigen this receptor binds is unknown. The sample holds no much larger clone one base away, and base qualities are not on file.

What was sequenced was naive CD4+ T cells from blood. The cell subset or site label, read with the paper, signifies: true naive CD4+ T cells. The sequence came from a man between 18 and 35 years old in good health. The chain joins TRBV9 to TRBJ2-5, with 7 junctional bases fitting TRBD2. The sequenced DNA is TGTGCCAGCAGCCTACGGAACTTCGCGGGGGAGCAGTACTTC. Translated, this gives CASSLRNFAGEQYF.